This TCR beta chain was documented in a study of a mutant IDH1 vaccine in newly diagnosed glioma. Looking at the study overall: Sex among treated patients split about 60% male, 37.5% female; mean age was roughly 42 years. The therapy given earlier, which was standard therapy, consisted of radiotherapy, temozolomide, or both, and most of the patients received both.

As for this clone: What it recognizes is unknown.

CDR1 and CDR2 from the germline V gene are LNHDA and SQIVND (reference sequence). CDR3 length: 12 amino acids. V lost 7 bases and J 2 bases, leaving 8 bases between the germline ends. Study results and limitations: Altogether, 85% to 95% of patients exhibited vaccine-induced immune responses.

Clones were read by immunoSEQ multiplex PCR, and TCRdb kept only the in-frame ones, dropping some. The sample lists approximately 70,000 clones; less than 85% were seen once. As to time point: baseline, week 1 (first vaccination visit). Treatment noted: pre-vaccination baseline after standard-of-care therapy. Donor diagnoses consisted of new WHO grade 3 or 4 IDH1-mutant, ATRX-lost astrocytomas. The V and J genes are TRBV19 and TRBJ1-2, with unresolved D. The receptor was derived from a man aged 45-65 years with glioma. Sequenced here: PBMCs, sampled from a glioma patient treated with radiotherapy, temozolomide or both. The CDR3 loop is CASNTENYGYTF. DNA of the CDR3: TGTGCCAGTAACACAGAGAACTATGGCTACACCTTC.